Following are 14 T cell receptor beta chains from one sample sequenced in a study of cytomegalovirus exposure and HLA in healthy donors. With 60 Vbeta and 13 Jbeta primers, the PCR was carried out. Some clones are missing from TCRdb's copy, which holds only in-frame ones; the method was immunoSEQ multiplex PCR. The repertoire holds 160,000 or so clones, around four fifths seen once, with approximately 1.4% in the top ten. The specimen sequenced was PBMCs. The receptors originated from a woman in her late teens or twenties in good health and CMV-seronegative.

This clone was observed once. The chain is built from TRBV5-1 and TRBJ2-7, with D perhaps TRBD2 (5 bases). V lost 2 bases and J 5 bases, leaving 14 bases between the germline ends. This CDR3 contains 14 residues. Germline V CDR1 and CDR2: SGHRS, YFSETQ. CDR3 sequence (DNA): TGCGCCAGCAGCTTAGACTCCGGGCGGGACGAGCAGTACTTC. Translation gives CASSLDSGRDEQYF.

The chain recombines TRBV6-1 with TRBJ2-1; 10 nucleotides align to TRBD2. The CDR3 totals 16 residues. Germline V gene sequence: CDR1 MNHNS, CDR2 SASEGT. J lost 8 bases, V lost 2 bases, and 9 bases had no gene match. The CDR3 bases are TGTGCCAGCAGTGAAAGGCGGCTAGCGGGGGCCGATGAGCAGTTCTTC. This codes for CASSERRLAGADEQFF.

This clone has a handful of counts. The chain links TRBV6-4 to TRBJ1-4; the D is unclear. V was clipped by 6 bases and J by 2 bases, with 10 bases between them. Germline V gene lookup returns CDR1 MRHNA and CDR2 SNTAGT. The CDR3 is 14 residues long. CDR3 residues: CASRSGNTNEKLFF. DNA of the CDR3: TGTGCCAGCAGGAGCGGGAACACTAATGAAAAACTGTTTTTT.

This clone turned up a few times. This chain joins TRBV9 and TRBJ1-3, with TRBD1 matching 8 bases. The germline V gene encodes CDR1 SGDLS and CDR2 YYNGEE. The CDR3 contains 16 residues. Trimming took 4 bases from V and 0 from J; bases not matched to a gene: 6. CDR3 sequence: CASSPGDRSSGNTIYF. The CDR3 DNA reads as TGTGCCAGCAGCCCGGGGGACAGGAGCTCTGGAAACACCATATATTTT. Variable domain in full (rest from reference TRBV9 and TRBJ1-3): DSGVTQTPKHLITATGQRVTLRCSPRSGDLSVYWYQQSLDQGLQFLIQYYNGEERAKGNILERFSAQQFPDLHSELNLSSLELGDSALYFCASSPGDRSSGNTIYFGEGSWLTVV.

The CDR3 reads CASSDTGYIWWYTF. CDR3 nucleotide sequence: TGTGCCAGCAGTGACACAGGATATATATGGTGGTACACCTTC. The J gene is TRBJ1-2, the V gene TRBV6-5, with D possibly TRBD1 on 5 matching bases. The V and J ends lost 5 bases and 11 bases respectively, with 21 bases between them. The CDR3 covers 14 residues. Germline lookup yields CDR1 MNHEY and CDR2 SVGAGI.

V and J are TRBV25-1 and TRBJ2-4, with D possibly being TRBD2 (7 bases). Germline V gene lookup returns CDR1 MGHDK and CDR2 SYGVNS. This CDR3 spans 14 amino acids. Trimming removed 4 bases from V and 8 bases from J, with 15 bases in between. The CDR3 spells CASSGGRGADIQYF. The CDR3 DNA reads as TGTGCCAGCAGTGGGGGTCGGGGGGCGGACATTCAGTACTTC.

This clone was observed a few times. The J gene is TRBJ2-7, the V gene TRBV7-9, with 7 bases matching TRBD1. This CDR3 region has 13 residues. Unmatched junction bases numbered 4, after V lost 5 bases and J lost 3 bases. From germline, CDR1 is SEHNR and CDR2 FQNEAQ (reference sequence). CDR3 in DNA: TGTGCCAGCAGCCGGACAGGACACTACGAGCAGTACTTC. It encodes CASSRTGHYEQYF.

CDR3 sequence (DNA): TGTGCCAGCAGTTACGAGGCAAAAAAATCACCCCTCCACTTT. Its protein product is CASSYEAKKSPLHF. The chain uses TRBV6-5 and TRBJ1-6; D is ambiguous. Germline V gives CDR1 MNHEY, CDR2 SVGAGI. The CDR3 consists of 14 residues. Trimming shortened V by 2 bases and J by 10 bases, and 12 bases separated the two germline ends.

This clone showed up just a few times. The rearrangement links TRBV6-4 to TRBJ2-1; 12 bases are a match to TRBD2. Germline V CDR1 and CDR2: MRHNA, SNTAGT. Germline trimming cut 4 bases from V and 8 bases from J; bases unmatched to any gene: 6. CDR3 length equals 15 residues. The CDR3: CASSGSSGGEDEQFF. The CDR3, as DNA: TGTGCCAGCAGTGGATCTAGCGGGGGGGAGGATGAGCAGTTCTTC.

The chain joins TRBV5-1 to TRBJ2-7, with D possibly matching TRBD1 (5 bases). V lost 8 bases to trimming and J lost 3 bases, with 18 bases between them. Germline lookup yields CDR1 SGHRS and CDR2 YFSETQ. This CDR3 comprises 14 residues. The CDR3 DNA sequence: TGCGCCAGTGCAGTGGGGCAGAGCTACTACGAGCAGTACTTC. Protein sequence: CASAVGQSYYEQYF.

The chain links TRBV19 to TRBJ1-4, with TRBD1 matching over 8 bases. V shed 7 bases, J shed 7 bases, and the junction held 14 bases outside the gene matches. CDR3 length equals 16 residues. CDR1 is LNHDA and CDR2 is SQIVND in the germline V gene (reference sequence). CDR3 nucleotides: TGTGCCAGTACCATCGGACAGGGCGAAAGGGTTGAAAAACTGTTTTTT. This translates into CASTIGQGERVEKLFF. Full variable domain (rest looked up from reference TRBV19 and TRBJ1-4): DGGITQSPKYLFRKEGQNVTLSCEQNLNHDAMYWYRQDPGQGLRLIYYSQIVNDFQKGDIAEGYSVSREKKESFPLTVTSAQKNPTAFYLCASTIGQGERVEKLFFGSGTQLSVL.

The table lists this clone with a count of one. The chain recombines TRBV9 with TRBJ1-4, with 9 bases that match TRBD1. Germline assignment: CDR1 SGDLS and CDR2 YYNGEE. V gave up 3 bases and J gave up 8 bases; unmatched junction bases: 8. This CDR3 contains 15 residues. The CDR3 DNA reads TGTGCCAGCAGCGAGAGGGGACAGGGTAGGGAAAAACTGTTTTTT. It translates to CASSERGQGREKLFF. The entire variable domain, with the rest obtained from reference TRBV9 and TRBJ1-4, is as follows: DSGVTQTPKHLITATGQRVTLRCSPRSGDLSVYWYQQSLDQGLQFLIQYYNGEERAKGNILERFSAQQFPDLHSELNLSSLELGDSALYFCASSERGQGREKLFFGSGTQLSVL.

This chain connects TRBV9 to TRBJ1-5; 9 bases line up with TRBD1. The ends lost 0 bases at V and 4 bases at J; junction bases unmatched: 5. Germline CDR1 is SGDLS and CDR2 is YYNGEE. The CDR3 is 16 amino acids. Here the CDR3 reads CASSVGDRVGNQPQHF. CDR3 sequence (DNA): TGTGCCAGCAGCGTAGGGGACAGGGTAGGAAATCAGCCCCAGCATTTT.

The V gene is TRBV27, the J gene TRBJ1-2; D perhaps matches TRBD1 (5 bases). The V end lost 4 bases, the J end lost 1 base, and 10 bases lay between the germline ends. Per germline, CDR1 MNHEY and CDR2 SMNVEV (reference sequence). The CDR3 spans 14 residues. The CDR3 DNA sequence: TGTGCCAGCAGTTCCCTAGACAGTAACTATGGCTACACCTTC. It encodes CASSSLDSNYGYTF.